Below, one T cell receptor beta chain is given with its context. The source of the sample is a study of blood T cell repertoires in COVID-19. About the study: Sites across the United States, Italy and Spain contributed samples from acute and convalescent COVID-19. Nucleic acid was either cDNA or gDNA, and it came from T cells, B-cell-depleted T cells, or PBMCs.

V was trimmed by 0 bases and J by 3 bases, leaving 9 bases between them. CDR1 is LGHDT, CDR2 YNNKEL, per germline (reference sequence). CDR3 length: 14 residues. Per the study methods: Amplified reference gene primers provided the basis for estimating nucleated cell counts. Only in-frame clones appear in the TCRdb table, and some are missing; sequencing was by immunoSEQ multiplex PCR. V and J calls and clone size come straight from that table; D and trimming were deduced from the DNA. The sample has roughly 230,000 clones, just under 85% seen once; the top ten hold 3.5% to 4.5%. The sequencing input was peripheral blood. The chain employs TRBV3-1 (or the pseudogene TRBV3-2) and TRBJ2-7, with a tentative D call TRBD2 (5 bases). This clonotype was obtained from a man in his fifties with acute or convalescent COVID-19. The CDR3: CASSQDLANYEQYF. CDR3 coding DNA: TGTGCCAGCAGCCAAGATTTAGCGAACTACGAGCAGTACTTC.